This TCR beta chain was documented in a study of cytomegalovirus exposure and HLA in healthy donors. With 4 bases removed from V and 5 bases from J, the gap between germline ends came to 20 bases. Germline CDR1 reads LNHDA; CDR2 reads SQIVND (reference sequence). The CDR3 loop spans 16 amino acids. The study ran its PCR with 60 Vbeta and 13 Jbeta primers. The method was immunoSEQ multiplex PCR; TCRdb's version includes in-frame clones alone and lacks a portion of them. The table shows some 130,000 clones, with about four fifths occurring only once. The V call is TRBV19, the J call TRBJ1-2; D gene ambiguous. This receptor was identified in a woman in her 40s in good health and CMV-seronegative. Material for sequencing was PBMCs. The CDR3 reads CASSTPRSEGRYGYTF. DNA of the CDR3: TGTGCCAGTAGTACCCCTCGTTCAGAAGGGAGATATGGCTACACCTTC.